This T cell receptor (beta chain) emerged from a study of OX40 agonist ivuxolimab in advanced cancers. About the study: Age averaged 60 years (range about 20 to 79), and around 78% were male. The eligibility criteria allowed prior anti-PD-1, anti-PD-L1 or anti-CTLA-4 therapy, and 40% had some.

Patients with a history of autoimmune disease or on systemic immunosuppression were excluded. The repertoire was sequenced with immunoSEQ multiplex PCR; TCRdb's copy has only in-frame clones and lacks some. In the table there are 15,000 to 20,000 clones, nearly 85% of which are singletons. Remarks on this clone: No antigen is known for it.

Findings and limits, study-wide: Antigen specificity remained undetermined for the expanded peripheral T cells.

The germline gives CDR1 MNHEY, CDR2 SVGAGI. This CDR3 is 16 amino acids long. The sample here was CD4+ or CD8+ T cells sorted from blood, taken in a trial of the OX40 agonist ivuxolimab. The clonotype was recovered from an adult with an advanced solid tumor such as melanoma, head and neck, liver or kidney cancer. The V gene is TRBV6-5, the J gene TRBJ2-5; the D is unclear. The J call may be in error: the DNA end matches TRBJ2-7 better. The CDR3 bases are TGTGCCAGCAGTTACTCTCTAGGGCAGCGTATTCACGAGCAGTACTTC. As protein: CASSYSLGQRIHEQYF.